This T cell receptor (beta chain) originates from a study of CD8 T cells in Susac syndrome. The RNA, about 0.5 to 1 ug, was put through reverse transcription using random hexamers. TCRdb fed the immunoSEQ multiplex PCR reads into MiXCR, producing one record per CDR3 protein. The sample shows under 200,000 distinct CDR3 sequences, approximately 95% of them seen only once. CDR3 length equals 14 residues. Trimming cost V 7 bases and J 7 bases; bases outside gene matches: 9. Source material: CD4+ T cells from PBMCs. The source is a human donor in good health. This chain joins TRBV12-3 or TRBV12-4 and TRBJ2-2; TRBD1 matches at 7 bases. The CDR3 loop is CASTRQGAGGELFF. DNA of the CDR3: TGTGCCAGCACCCGACAGGGAGCCGGCGGGGAGCTGTTTTTT.